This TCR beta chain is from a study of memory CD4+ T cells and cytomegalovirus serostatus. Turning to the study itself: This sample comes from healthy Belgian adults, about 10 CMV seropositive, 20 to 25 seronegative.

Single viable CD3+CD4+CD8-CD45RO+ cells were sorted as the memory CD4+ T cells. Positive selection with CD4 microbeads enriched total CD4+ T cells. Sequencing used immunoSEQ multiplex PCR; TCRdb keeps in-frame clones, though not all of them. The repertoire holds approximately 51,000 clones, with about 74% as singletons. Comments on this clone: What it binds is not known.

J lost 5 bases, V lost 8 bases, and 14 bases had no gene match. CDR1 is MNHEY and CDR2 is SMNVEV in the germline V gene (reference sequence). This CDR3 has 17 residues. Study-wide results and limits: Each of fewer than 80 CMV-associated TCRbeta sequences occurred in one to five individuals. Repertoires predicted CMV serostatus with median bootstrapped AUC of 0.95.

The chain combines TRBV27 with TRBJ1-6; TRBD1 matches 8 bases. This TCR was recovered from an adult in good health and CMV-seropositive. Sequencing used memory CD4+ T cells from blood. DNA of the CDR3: TGTGCCAGCCGGGGGGCAGGGGGCGCGTTAAATAATTCACCCCTCCACTTT. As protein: CASRGAGGALNNSPLHF.